This TCR beta chain was sequenced during a study of identical twins. All of the donors were Caucasians in good health. The length of the CDR3 is 15 residues. The germline V gene encodes CDR1 MGHRA and CDR2 YSYEKL. V gave up 1 base and J gave up 2 bases, with 6 bases separating them. This clonotype was observed a few times. The cDNA had a unique molecular identifier and a template-switch universal primer site. TCRdb ran MiXCR on the 5' RACE reads and lists one entry per CDR3 protein. Of some 240,000 distinct CDR3 sequences listed, under 12% were seen once; the top ten hold 9% to 10%. The receptor was isolated from a man in his fifties or sixties in good health. This chain joins TRBV4-1 and TRBJ1-6; D not resolved. Sequenced input: memory T cells sorted from blood. CDR3 sequence reads: CASSQVAAYNSPLHF. The CDR3 DNA reads TGCGCCAGCAGCCAAGTGGCAGCCTATAATTCACCCCTCCACTTT.